This T cell receptor beta chain was sequenced during a study of cytomegalovirus exposure and HLA in healthy donors. Study-wide findings and caveats: As a later analysis revealed, most CMV-associated TCR beta chains appeared HLA-restricted.

The CDR3 is 15 amino acids. Germline lookup yields CDR1 LGHNA and CDR2 YSLEER. The junction had 4 bases not matched to a gene; V was cut back by 0 bases and J by 6 bases. At collection, donors were nominally healthy, but unrecorded immune exposures were probable. The PCR employed 60 Vbeta primers together with 13 Jbeta primers. The data were produced by immunoSEQ multiplex PCR, yet TCRdb's version contains in-frame clones alone and is incomplete. The sample includes 60,000 to 90,000 clones, about 70% seen only once; the top ten take more than 9.5%. As regards this clone: Its antigen remains unidentified.

V usage is TRBV4-3 and J usage is TRBJ2-2, with 7 positions matching TRBD2. The material sequenced was PBMCs. The TCR sequence derives from a woman aged 50 to 60 in good health and CMV-seropositive. CDR3 DNA sequence: TGCGCCAGCAGCCAAGACGATGGGGGGGCCGGGGAGCTGTTTTTT. It specifies CASSQDDGGAGELFF.